This T cell receptor (beta chain) was observed in a study of immune cell composition in non-small cell lung cancer. The method was immunoSEQ multiplex PCR; TCRdb's version includes in-frame clones alone and lacks a portion of them. The table shows some 9,100 clones, with almost 70% occurring only once. CDR3 length equals 14 residues. In germline, CDR1 is SEHNR, CDR2 FQNEAQ (reference sequence). V was shortened by 5 bases and J by 7 bases, with 12 bases between the two germline ends. Sample share makes this clone medium-sized. This receptor was taken from a human donor with non-small cell lung cancer. The sequencing sample was made of lung tumor tissue. The chain recombines TRBV7-9 with TRBJ1-6; maybe TRBD1 (5 bases). The CDR3 is CASSHRGDNSPLHF. The CDR3 DNA sequence: TGTGCCAGCAGCCACCGTGGGGACAATTCACCCCTCCACTTT.